This T cell receptor (beta chain) is from a study of CD8 T cells in Susac syndrome. A quantity of about 0.5 to 1 ug RNA underwent reverse transcription using random hexamers. TCRdb re-called the immunoSEQ multiplex PCR reads through MiXCR, storing one row per CDR3 protein. Of approximately 190,000 distinct CDR3 sequences listed, approximately 93% are singletons. CD8+ and CD4+ T cells were negatively isolated; TEMRA cells were FACS-enriched. Germline V CDR1 and CDR2: LGHDT, YNNKEL (reference sequence). Trimming removed 0 bases at V and 7 bases at J, with 16 bases between. The CDR3 is 16 residues long. This sequence originates from a human donor in good health. Sequencing input: CD4+ T cells from PBMCs. This chain uses TRBV3-1 with TRBJ2-1, with D possibly called TRBD1 or TRBD2 (6 bases each). The CDR3 spells CASSQDRPLGGNEQFF. CDR3 nucleotide sequence: TGTGCCAGCAGCCAAGATCGGCCATTAGGGGGGAATGAGCAGTTCTTC.